This T cell receptor (beta chain) was observed in a study of cytomegalovirus exposure and HLA in healthy donors. Study results and limitations: Only CMV serostatus was available as immune exposure information.

The donors, nominally healthy at sampling, likely had unrecorded immune exposures. With regard to this clone: Antigen: not known.

V was clipped by 6 bases and J by 5 bases, with 10 bases between them. In germline, CDR1 is MGHRA, CDR2 YSYEKL. This CDR3 is built from 13 residues. Researchers ran the PCR with 60 Vbeta and 13 Jbeta primers. TCRdb keeps only in-frame clones here, not all; method: immunoSEQ multiplex PCR. In total, the table holds approximately 130,000 clones. The sequencing sample was made of PBMCs. This receptor was identified in a woman between 55 and 75 years old in good health and CMV-seronegative. V gene TRBV4-1 combines with J gene TRBJ2-2; D is perhaps TRBD2 (6 bases). The CDR3 DNA follows: TGCGCCAGCAGAATTCGGGGGACCGGGGAGCTGTTTTTT. It codes for CASRIRGTGELFF.